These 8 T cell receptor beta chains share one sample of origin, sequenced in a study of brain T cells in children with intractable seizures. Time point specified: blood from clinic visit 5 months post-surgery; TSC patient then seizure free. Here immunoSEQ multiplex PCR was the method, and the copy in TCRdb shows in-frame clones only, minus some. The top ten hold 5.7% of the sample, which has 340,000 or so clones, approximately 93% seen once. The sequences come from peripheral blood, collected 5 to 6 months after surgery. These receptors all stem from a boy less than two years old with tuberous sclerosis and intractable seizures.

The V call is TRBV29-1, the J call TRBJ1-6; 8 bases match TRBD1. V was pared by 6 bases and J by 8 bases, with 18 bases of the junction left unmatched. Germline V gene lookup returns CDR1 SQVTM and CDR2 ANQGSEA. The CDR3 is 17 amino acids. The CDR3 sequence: CSVLRQGIWVMDSPLHF. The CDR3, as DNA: TGCAGCGTCCTCCGACAGGGGATATGGGTAATGGATTCACCCCTCCACTTT.

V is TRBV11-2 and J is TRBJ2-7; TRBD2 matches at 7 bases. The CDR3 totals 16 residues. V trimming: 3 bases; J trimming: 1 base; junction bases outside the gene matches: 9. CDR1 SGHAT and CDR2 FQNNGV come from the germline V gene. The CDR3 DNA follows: TGTGCCAGCAGCTTGGTGAGGGAGGGCCTTTCCTACGAGCAGTACTTC. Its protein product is CASSLVREGLSYEQYF. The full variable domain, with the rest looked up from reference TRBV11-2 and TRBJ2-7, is EAGVAQSPRYKIIEKRQSVAFWCNPISGHATLYWYQQILGQGPKLLIQFQNNGVVDDSQLPKDRFSAERLKGVDSTLKIQPAKLEDSAVYLCASSLVREGLSYEQYFGPGTRLTVT.

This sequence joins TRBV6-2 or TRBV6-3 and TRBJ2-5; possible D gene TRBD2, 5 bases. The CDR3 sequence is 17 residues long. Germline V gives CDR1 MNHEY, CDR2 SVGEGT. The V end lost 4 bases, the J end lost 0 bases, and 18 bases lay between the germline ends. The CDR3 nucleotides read TGTGCCAGCAGTTTCTCCTCGGAGGCCGGGGACCAAGAGACCCAGTACTTC. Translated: CASSFSSEAGDQETQYF.

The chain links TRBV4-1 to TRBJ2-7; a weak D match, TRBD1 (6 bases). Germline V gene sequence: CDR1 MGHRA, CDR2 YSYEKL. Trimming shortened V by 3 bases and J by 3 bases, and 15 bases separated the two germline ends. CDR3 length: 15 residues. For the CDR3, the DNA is TGCGCCAGCAGCCACCGGGACACGAGTTACTACGAGCAGTACTTC. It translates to CASSHRDTSYYEQYF.

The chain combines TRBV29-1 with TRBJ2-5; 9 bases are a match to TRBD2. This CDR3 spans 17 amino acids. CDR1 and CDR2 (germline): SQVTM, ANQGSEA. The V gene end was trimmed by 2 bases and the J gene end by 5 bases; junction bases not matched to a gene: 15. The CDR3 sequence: CSVEWASVAGVRETQYF. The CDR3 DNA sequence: TGCAGCGTTGAATGGGCATCAGTAGCGGGAGTGAGGGAGACCCAGTACTTC.

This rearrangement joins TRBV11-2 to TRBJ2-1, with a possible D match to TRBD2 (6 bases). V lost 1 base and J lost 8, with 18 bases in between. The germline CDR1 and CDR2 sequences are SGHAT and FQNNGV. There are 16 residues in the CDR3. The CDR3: CASSLVTTRGSYEQFF. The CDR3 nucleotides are TGTGCCAGCAGCTTAGTTACGACTAGGGGCTCCTATGAGCAGTTCTTC.

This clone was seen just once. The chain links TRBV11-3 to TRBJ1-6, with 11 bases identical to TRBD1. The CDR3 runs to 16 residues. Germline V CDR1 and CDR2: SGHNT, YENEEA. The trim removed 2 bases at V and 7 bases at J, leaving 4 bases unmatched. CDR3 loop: CASSLTGQGANSPLHF. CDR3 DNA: TGTGCCAGCAGCTTAACCGGACAGGGGGCAAATTCACCCCTCCACTTT.

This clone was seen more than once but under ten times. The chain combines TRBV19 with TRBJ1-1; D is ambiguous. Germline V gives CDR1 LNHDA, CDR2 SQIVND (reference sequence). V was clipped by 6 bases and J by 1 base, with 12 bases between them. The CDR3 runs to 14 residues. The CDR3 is CASRRAAGNTEAFF. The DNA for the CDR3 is TGTGCCAGTAGAAGAGCCGCGGGGAACACTGAAGCTTTCTTT. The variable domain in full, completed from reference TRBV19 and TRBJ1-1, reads DGGITQSPKYLFRKEGQNVTLSCEQNLNHDAMYWYRQDPGQGLRLIYYSQIVNDFQKGDIAEGYSVSREKKESFPLTVTSAQKNPTAFYLCASRRAAGNTEAFFGQGTRLTVV.